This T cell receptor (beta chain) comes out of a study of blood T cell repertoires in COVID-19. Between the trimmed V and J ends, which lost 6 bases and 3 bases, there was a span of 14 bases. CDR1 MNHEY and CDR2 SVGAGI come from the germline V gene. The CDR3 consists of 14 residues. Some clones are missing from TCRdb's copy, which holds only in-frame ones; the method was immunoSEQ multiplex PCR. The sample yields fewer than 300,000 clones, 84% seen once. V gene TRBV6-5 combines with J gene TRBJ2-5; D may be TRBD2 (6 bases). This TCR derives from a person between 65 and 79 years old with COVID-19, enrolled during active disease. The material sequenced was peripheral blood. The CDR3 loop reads CASSRDFGKETQYF. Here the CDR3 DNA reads TGTGCCAGCAGCCGGGACTTCGGAAAAGAGACCCAGTACTTC.